The entry below gives a single T cell receptor beta chain sequence along with its context. The antigen is unknown. Study-wide findings and caveats: Tumor-infiltrating Treg TCR alpha and beta sequences overlapped most with tumor naive CD4+ T cells, then blood naive.

The sorted Tregs were CD4+CD25+CD127-/low cells. Constant-region reverse primers amplified full-length variable regions, followed by semi-nested Nested Universal Primer A PCR. One entry per CDR3 protein, called by TCRdb with MiXCR from the 5' RACE reads. The data contain about 57,000 distinct CDR3 sequences, 26% of them singletons. Germline loops: CDR1 SGHTA, CDR2 FQGNSA. The CDR3 is 14 residues long. Between the trimmed V and J ends, which lost 0 bases and 4 bases, there was a span of 8 bases. The clonotype originates from a female donor with breast cancer. The rearrangement uses TRBV7-2 and TRBJ2-3; D not certain. Material: tumor-infiltrating Tregs sorted from the breast tumor. CDR3 nucleotide sequence: TGTGCCAGCAGCTTAGCACATGGGGCAGATACGCAGTATTTT. Amino acid sequence: CASSLAHGADTQYF.